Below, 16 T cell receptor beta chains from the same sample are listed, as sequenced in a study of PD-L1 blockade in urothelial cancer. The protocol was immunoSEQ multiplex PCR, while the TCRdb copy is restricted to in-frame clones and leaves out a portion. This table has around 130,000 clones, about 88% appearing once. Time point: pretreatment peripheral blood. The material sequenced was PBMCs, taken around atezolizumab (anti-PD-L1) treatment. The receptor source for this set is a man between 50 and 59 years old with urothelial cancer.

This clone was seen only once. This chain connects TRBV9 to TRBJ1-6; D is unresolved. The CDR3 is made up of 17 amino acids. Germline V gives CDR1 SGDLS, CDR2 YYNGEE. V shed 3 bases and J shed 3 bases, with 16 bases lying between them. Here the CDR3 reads CASSARAKGSYNSPLHF. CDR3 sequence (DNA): TGTGCCAGCAGCGCTCGGGCTAAAGGGAGCTATAATTCACCCCTCCACTTT.

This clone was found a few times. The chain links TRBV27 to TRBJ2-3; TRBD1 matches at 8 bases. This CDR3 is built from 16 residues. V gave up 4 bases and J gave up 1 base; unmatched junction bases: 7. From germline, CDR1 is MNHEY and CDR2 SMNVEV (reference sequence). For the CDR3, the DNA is TGTGCCAGCAGTTCGGGACAGGCGCTAGGCACAGATACGCAGTATTTT. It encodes CASSSGQALGTDTQYF.

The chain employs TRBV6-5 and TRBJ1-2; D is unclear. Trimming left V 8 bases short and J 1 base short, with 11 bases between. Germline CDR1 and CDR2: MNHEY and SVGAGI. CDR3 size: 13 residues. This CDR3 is CASSSAVNYGYTF. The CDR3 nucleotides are TGTGCCAGCTCCTCTGCGGTTAACTATGGCTACACCTTC.

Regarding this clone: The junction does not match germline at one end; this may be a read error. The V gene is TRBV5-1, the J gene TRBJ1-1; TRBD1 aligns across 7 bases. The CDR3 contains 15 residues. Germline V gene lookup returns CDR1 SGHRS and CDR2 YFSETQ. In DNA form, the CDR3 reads TGCGCCAGCAGCTTGGGACAACAGGGGAACGCTGAAGCTTTCTTT. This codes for CASSLGQQGNAEAFF.

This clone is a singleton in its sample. CDR3 protein: CASRTVLQYF. The CDR3 DNA is TGTGCCAGCAGGACAGTGCTGCAGTACTTC. This chain uses TRBV2 with TRBJ2-7, with D perhaps matching TRBD1 (5 bases). CDR3 length equals 10 residues. Germline CDR1 is SNHLY and CDR2 is FYNNEI. V lost 6 bases to trimming and J lost 9 bases, with 9 bases between them. Complete variable domain (other parts from reference TRBV2 and TRBJ2-7): EPEVTQTPSHQVTQMGQEVILRCVPISNHLYFYWYRQILGQKVEFLVSFYNNEISEKSEIFDDQFSVERPDGSNFTLKIRSTKLEDSAMYFCASRTVLQYFGPGTRLTVT.

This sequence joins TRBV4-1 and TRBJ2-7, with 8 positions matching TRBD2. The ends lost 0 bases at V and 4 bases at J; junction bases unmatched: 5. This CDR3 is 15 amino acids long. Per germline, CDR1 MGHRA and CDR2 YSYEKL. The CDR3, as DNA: TGCGCCAGCAGCCAAGAAGCGGGAGCGAAGTACGAGCAGTACTTC. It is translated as CASSQEAGAKYEQYF.

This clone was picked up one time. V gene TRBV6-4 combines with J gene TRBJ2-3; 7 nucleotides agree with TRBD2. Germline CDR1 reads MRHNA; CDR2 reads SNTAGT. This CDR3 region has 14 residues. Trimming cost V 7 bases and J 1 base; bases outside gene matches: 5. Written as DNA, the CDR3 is TGTGCCAGCAAGCGGGACTCTGGCACAGATACGCAGTATTTT. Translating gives CASKRDSGTDTQYF.

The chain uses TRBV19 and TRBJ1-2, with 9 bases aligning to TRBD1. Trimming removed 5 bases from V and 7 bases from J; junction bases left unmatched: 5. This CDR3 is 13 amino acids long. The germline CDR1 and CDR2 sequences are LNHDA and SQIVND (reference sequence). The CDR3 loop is CASSQRDRAGYTF. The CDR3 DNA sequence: TGTGCCAGTAGTCAAAGGGACAGGGCTGGCTACACCTTC. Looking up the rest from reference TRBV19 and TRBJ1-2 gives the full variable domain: DGGITQSPKYLFRKEGQNVTLSCEQNLNHDAMYWYRQDPGQGLRLIYYSQIVNDFQKGDIAEGYSVSREKKESFPLTVTSAQKNPTAFYLCASSQRDRAGYTFGSGTRLTVV.

The CDR3 protein is CASSEHGGGETQYF. In DNA, the CDR3 is TGTGCCAGCAGTGAACATGGGGGCGGAGAGACCCAGTACTTC. This chain connects TRBV2 to TRBJ2-5; weak D call: TRBD1 (6 bases). The CDR3 contains 14 residues. Trimming stripped 2 bases from V and 4 bases from J, with 11 bases between. Germline assignment: CDR1 SNHLY and CDR2 FYNNEI.

CDR3 protein: CASSLTHEQYF. CDR3 DNA sequence: TGTGCCAGCAGCCTCACTCACGAGCAGTACTTC. The J gene is TRBJ2-7, the V gene TRBV7-9; D not resolved. The V and J ends lost 5 bases and 5 bases respectively, with 7 bases between them. Germline CDR1 is SEHNR and CDR2 is FQNEAQ (reference sequence). The CDR3 has 11 residues.

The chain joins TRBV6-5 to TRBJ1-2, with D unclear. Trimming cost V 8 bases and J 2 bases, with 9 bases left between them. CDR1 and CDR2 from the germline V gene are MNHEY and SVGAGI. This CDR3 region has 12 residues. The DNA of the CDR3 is TGTGCCAGCCGTGGCATCAACTATGGCTACACCTTC. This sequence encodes CASRGINYGYTF.

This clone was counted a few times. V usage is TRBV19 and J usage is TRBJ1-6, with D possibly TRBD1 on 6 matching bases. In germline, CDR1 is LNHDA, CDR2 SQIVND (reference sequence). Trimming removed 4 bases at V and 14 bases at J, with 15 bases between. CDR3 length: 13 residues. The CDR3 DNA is TGTGCCAGTAGTAGTACAGGGTTTGAGACCCTCCACTTT. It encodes CASSSTGFETLHF.

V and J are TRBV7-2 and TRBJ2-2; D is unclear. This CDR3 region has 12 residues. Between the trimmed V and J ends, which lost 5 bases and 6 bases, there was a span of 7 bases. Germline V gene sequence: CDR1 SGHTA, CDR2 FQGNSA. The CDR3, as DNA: TGTGCCAGCAGCCCCGTCGCCGGGGAGCTGTTTTTT. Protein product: CASSPVAGELFF.

The CDR3 coding sequence is TGTGCCAGCAGCCAAGAATTCGCCGGGACTAGGGCCGGGGAGCTGTTTTTT. Amino acid sequence: CASSQEFAGTRAGELFF. This chain uses TRBV4-2 with TRBJ2-2; 8 bases are a match to TRBD2. Germline CDR1 and CDR2: LGHNA and YNFKEQ. V shed 0 bases and J 6 bases; nucleotides not matched to a gene: 9. The CDR3 is 17 amino acids.

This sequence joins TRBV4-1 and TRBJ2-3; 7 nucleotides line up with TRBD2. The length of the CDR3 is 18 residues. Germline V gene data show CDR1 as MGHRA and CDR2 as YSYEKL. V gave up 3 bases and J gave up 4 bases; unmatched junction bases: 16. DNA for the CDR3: TGCGCCAGCAGCCAGAGGGAAACGGCGGGAGAGGGTCCAGATACGCAGTATTTT. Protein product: CASSQRETAGEGPDTQYF.

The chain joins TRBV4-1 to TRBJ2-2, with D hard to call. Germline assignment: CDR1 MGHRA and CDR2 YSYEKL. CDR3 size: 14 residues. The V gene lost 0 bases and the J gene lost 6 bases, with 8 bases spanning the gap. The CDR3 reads CASSQERVAGELFF. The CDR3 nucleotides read TGCGCCAGCAGCCAAGAGAGAGTGGCCGGGGAGCTGTTTTTT.